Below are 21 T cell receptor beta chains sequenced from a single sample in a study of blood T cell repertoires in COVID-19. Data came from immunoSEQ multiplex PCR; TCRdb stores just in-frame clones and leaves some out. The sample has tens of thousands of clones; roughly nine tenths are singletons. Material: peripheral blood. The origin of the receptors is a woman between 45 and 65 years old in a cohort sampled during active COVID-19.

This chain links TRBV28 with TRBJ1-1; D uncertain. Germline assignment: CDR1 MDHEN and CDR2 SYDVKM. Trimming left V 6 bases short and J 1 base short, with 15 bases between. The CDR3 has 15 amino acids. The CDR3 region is CASSRAPVRNTEAFF. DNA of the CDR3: TGTGCCAGCAGCCGTGCCCCGGTAAGGAACACTGAAGCTTTCTTT.

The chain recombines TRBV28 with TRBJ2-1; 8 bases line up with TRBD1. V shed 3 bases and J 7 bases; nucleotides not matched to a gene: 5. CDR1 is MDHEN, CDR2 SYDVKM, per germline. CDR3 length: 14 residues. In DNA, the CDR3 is TGTGCCAGCAGTTTTCAGGGGGCGCGAAATGAGCAGTTCTTC. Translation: CASSFQGARNEQFF.

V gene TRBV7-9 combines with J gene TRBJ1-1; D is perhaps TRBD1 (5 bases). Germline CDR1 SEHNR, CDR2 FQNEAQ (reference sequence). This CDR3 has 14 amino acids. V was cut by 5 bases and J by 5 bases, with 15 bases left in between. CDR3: CASSPEGTGTEAFF. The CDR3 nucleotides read TGTGCCAGCAGCCCCGAGGGGACTGGGACTGAAGCTTTCTTT.

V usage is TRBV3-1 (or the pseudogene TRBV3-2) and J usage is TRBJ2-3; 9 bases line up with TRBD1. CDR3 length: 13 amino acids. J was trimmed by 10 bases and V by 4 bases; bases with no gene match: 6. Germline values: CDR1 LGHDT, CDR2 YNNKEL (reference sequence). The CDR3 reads CASSPSRQGAQYF. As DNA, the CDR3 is TGTGCCAGCAGCCCCAGCCGACAGGGGGCGCAGTATTTT.

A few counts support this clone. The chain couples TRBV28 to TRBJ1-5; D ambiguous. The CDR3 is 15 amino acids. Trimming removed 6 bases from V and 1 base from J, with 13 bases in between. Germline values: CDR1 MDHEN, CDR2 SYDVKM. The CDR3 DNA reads TGTGCCAGCAGGACTCCAGCGGGGAGCAATCAGCCCCAGCATTTT. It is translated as CASRTPAGSNQPQHF.

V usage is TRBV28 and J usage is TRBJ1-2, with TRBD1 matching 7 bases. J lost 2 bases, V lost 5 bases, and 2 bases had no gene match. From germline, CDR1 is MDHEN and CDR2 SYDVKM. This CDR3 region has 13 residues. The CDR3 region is CASSIQGNYGYTF. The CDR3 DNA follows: TGTGCCAGCAGTATACAGGGGAACTATGGCTACACCTTC.

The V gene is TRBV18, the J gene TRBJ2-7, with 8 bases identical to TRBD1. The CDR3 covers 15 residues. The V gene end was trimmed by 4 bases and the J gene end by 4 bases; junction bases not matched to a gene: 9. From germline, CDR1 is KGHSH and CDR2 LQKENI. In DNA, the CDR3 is TGTGCCAGCTCACTAGGGAACAGGGGGTTTTACGAGCAGTACTTC. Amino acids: CASSLGNRGFYEQYF.

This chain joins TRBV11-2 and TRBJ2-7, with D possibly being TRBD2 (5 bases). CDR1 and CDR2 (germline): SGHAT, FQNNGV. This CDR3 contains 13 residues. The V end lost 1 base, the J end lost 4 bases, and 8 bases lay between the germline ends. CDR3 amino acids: CASSLVAGYEQYF. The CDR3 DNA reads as TGTGCCAGCAGCTTAGTGGCGGGTTACGAGCAGTACTTC.

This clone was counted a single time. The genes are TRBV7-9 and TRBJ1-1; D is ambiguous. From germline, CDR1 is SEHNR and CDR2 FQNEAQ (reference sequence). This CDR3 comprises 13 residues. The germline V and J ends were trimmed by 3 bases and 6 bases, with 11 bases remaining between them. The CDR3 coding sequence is TGTGCCAGCAGCTTTGGGCAGCATTCTGAAGCTTTCTTT. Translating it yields CASSFGQHSEAFF.

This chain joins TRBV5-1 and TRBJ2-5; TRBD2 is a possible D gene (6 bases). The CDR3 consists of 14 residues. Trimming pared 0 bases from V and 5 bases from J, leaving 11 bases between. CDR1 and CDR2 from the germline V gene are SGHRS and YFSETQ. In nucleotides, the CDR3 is TGCGCCAGCAGCTTGGGGAGGAGGGAGGAGACCCAGTACTTC. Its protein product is CASSLGRREETQYF. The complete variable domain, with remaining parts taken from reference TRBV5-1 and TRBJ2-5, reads KAGVTQTPRYLIKTRGQQVTLSCSPISGHRSVSWYQQTPGQGLQFLFEYFSETQRNKGNFPGRFSGRQFSNSRSEMNVSTLELGDSALYLCASSLGRREETQYFGPGTRLLVL.

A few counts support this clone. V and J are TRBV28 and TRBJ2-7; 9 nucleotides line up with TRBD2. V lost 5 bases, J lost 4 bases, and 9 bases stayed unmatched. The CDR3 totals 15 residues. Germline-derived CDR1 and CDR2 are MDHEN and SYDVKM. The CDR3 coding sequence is TGTGCCAGCAGTGAACTTAGCGGGAGCAGATACGAGCAGTACTTC. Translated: CASSELSGSRYEQYF.

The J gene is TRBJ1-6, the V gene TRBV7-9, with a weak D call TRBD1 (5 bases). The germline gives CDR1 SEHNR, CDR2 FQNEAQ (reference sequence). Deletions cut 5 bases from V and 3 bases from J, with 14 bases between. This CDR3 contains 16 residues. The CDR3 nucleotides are TGTGCCAGCAGCACCGACAGATCCGGCTATAATTCACCCCTCCACTTT. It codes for CASSTDRSGYNSPLHF.

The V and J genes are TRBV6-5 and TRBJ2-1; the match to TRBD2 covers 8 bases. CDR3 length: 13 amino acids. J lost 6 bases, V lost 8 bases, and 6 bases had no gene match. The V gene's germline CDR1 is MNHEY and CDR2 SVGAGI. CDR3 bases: TGTGCCAGCGGCCCGGGGGGGGGCAATGAGCAGTTCTTC. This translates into CASGPGGGNEQFF.

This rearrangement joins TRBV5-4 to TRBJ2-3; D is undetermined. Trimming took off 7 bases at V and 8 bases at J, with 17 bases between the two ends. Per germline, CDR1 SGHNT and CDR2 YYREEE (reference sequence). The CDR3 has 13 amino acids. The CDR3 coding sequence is TGTGCCAGCCATCCTTCGTCCCCCGGTACGCAGTATTTT. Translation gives CASHPSSPGTQYF.

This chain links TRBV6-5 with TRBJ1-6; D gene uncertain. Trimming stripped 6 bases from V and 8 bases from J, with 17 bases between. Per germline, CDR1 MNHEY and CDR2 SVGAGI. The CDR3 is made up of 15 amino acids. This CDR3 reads CASSFVFQSHSPLHF. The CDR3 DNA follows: TGTGCCAGCAGCTTCGTTTTCCAGTCTCATTCACCCCTCCACTTT.

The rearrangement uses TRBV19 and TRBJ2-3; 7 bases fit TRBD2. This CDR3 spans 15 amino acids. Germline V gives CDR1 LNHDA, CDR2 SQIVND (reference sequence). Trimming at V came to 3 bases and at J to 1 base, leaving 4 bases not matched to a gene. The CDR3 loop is CASSMSSGRTDTQYF. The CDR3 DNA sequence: TGTGCCAGTAGTATGTCTAGCGGACGCACAGATACGCAGTATTTT.

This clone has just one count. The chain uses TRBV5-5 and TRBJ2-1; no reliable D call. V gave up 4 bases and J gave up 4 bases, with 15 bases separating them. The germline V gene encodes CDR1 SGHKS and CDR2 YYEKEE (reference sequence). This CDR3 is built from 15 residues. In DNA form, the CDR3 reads TGTGCCAGCAGCCCGTACGGCGGAATATACAATGAGCAGTTCTTC. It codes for CASSPYGGIYNEQFF.

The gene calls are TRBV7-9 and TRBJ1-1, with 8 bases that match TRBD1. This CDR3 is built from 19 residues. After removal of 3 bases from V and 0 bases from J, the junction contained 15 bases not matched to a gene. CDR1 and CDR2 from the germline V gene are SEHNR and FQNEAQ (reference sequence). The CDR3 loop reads CASSFWGTIQGGLNTEAFF. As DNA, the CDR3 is TGTGCCAGCAGCTTTTGGGGGACAATACAGGGGGGTTTGAACACTGAAGCTTTCTTT.

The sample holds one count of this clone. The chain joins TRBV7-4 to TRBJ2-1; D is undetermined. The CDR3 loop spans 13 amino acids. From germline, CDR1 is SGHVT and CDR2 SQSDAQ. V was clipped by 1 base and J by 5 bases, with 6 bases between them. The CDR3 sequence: CASSLGADNEQFF. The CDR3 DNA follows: TGTGCCAGCAGCTTAGGCGCCGACAATGAGCAGTTCTTC.

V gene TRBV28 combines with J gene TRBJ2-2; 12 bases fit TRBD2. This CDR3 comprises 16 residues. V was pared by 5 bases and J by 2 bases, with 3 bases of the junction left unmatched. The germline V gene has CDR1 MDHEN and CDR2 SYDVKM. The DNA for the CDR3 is TGTGCCAGCAGTCTTGGACTAGCGGGAAACACCGGGGAGCTGTTTTTT. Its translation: CASSLGLAGNTGELFF.

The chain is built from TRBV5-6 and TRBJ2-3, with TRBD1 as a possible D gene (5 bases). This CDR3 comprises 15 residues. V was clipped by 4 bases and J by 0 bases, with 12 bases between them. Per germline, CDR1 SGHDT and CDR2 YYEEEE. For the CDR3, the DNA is TGTGCCAGCAGCCGGACATTTACTAGCACAGATACGCAGTATTTT. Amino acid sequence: CASSRTFTSTDTQYF.